This T cell receptor beta chain comes out of a study of regulatory T cells in long-lasting Graves disease. Study findings and constraints: Newly diagnosed patients had higher TCR diversity than persistent Graves' patients did.

HTBI primers from iRepertoire and Arm-PCR of CDR3 regions yielded the TCR beta libraries. In the original processing: Identification of gene segments yielded more than 55 TRBV and about 15 TRBJ across samples. Using its own MiXCR run on the multiplex PCR reads, TCRdb lists one record per CDR3 protein. The V and J calls, along with clone size, are taken from TCRdb and not from the paper's own processing. The table shows approximately 400,000 distinct CDR3 sequences, with roughly 24% occurring only once. CDR3 length equals 13 residues. V lost 6 bases and J lost 7, with 16 bases in between. CDR1 and CDR2 from the germline V gene are MDHEN and SYDVKM. The time point: persistent/refractory GD, antithyroid drugs over 5 years with positive TRAb. Extracted RNA from PBMCs served as the source of the TCR library. Note on this clonotype: Its antigen remains unknown.

This TCR was sampled from a woman aged 40-49 years with Graves disease. The chain joins TRBV28 to TRBJ2-7, with D possibly called TRBD1 or TRBD2 (5 bases each). The sequences come from peripheral blood mononuclear cells (PBMCs), collected when the disease was refractory, from a patient treated with antithyroid drugs. The CDR3 DNA reads TGTGCCAGCAGGTCCGGGGCCGGCTTTGAGCAGTACTTC. Its protein product is CASRSGAGFEQYF.